Below are 23 T cell receptor beta chains sequenced from a single sample in a study of Ad26.COV2.S vaccination and SARS-CoV-2 variants. The protocol was immunoSEQ multiplex PCR, while the TCRdb copy is restricted to in-frame clones and leaves out a portion. The sample holds around 320,000 clones, around 87% seen once. Stated treatment: some 20 received Ad26.COV2.S at low or high dose, single or two shots; 5 received placebo; per-sample allocation not given. Sampling was performed 63 days after the first vaccine or placebo injection. The source was peripheral blood, collected in a trial of Ad26.COV2.S vaccine versus placebo. These TCRs come from a person between 18 and 60 years old who received the Ad26.COV2.S COVID-19 vaccine or a placebo.

The rearrangement links TRBV9 to TRBJ2-1; no clear D gene. The length of the CDR3 is 11 residues. Per germline, CDR1 SGDLS and CDR2 YYNGEE. The germline V and J ends were trimmed by 3 bases and 9 bases, with 7 bases remaining between them. The CDR3 DNA reads TGTGCCAGCAGCGGCGAAGGTGAGCAGTTCTTC. It specifies CASSGEGEQFF.

This chain uses TRBV9 with TRBJ1-1; no reliable D call. Trimming removed 7 bases from V and 4 bases from J, with 8 bases in between. Germline loops: CDR1 SGDLS, CDR2 YYNGEE. The CDR3 sequence is 11 residues long. The CDR3 loop is CASSPGTEAFF. CDR3 bases: TGTGCCAGCTCTCCGGGCACTGAAGCTTTCTTT.

V and J are TRBV9 and TRBJ2-1; D is possibly TRBD1 (6 bases). Germline loops: CDR1 SGDLS, CDR2 YYNGEE. The CDR3 has 12 amino acids. With 4 bases removed from V and 8 bases from J, the gap between germline ends came to 10 bases. The CDR3 DNA reads TGTGCCAGCAGCTCGACAGGTGATGAGCAGTTCTTC. It encodes CASSSTGDEQFF. The full variable domain, its missing parts supplied by reference TRBV9 and TRBJ2-1, is DSGVTQTPKHLITATGQRVTLRCSPRSGDLSVYWYQQSLDQGLQFLIQYYNGEERAKGNILERFSAQQFPDLHSELNLSSLELGDSALYFCASSSTGDEQFFGPGTRLTVL.

The chain couples TRBV3-1 (or the pseudogene TRBV3-2) to TRBJ2-3; D may correspond to TRBD1 or TRBD2 (7 bases each). V lost 4 bases to trimming and J lost 8 bases, with 19 bases between them. The CDR3 runs to 15 residues. Germline lookup yields CDR1 LGHDT and CDR2 YNNKEL (reference sequence). DNA of the CDR3: TGTGCCAGCAGCCCCTCAGGGGGGGGCCGCGGTACGCAGTATTTT. Translating it yields CASSPSGGGRGTQYF.

This chain connects TRBV4-2 to TRBJ2-2; 14 positions agree with TRBD2. Germline trimming cut 4 bases from V and 0 bases from J; bases unmatched to any gene: 7. The CDR3 runs to 19 residues. Per germline, CDR1 LGHNA and CDR2 YNFKEQ. Written as DNA, the CDR3 is TGTGCCAGCAGCCCTCGAACGACTAGCGGGGGGGCGAACACCGGGGAGCTGTTTTTT. Translated, it gives CASSPRTTSGGANTGELFF.

The chain carries TRBV2 and TRBJ1-3; tentative D call: TRBD1 (5 bases). Trimming left V 3 bases short and J 2 bases short, with 8 bases between. Germline lookup yields CDR1 SNHLY and CDR2 FYNNEI. The CDR3 runs to 14 residues. Here the CDR3 reads CASSDLGAGNTIYF. The CDR3 DNA is TGTGCCAGCAGTGATTTAGGGGCTGGAAACACCATATATTTT.

V usage is TRBV6-2 or TRBV6-3 and J usage is TRBJ2-6; D is unclear. CDR1 MNHEY and CDR2 SVGEGT come from the germline V gene. This CDR3 spans 16 amino acids. Trimming shortened V by 6 bases and J by 0 bases, and 12 bases separated the two germline ends. The CDR3 reads CASSPDTLSGANVLTF. CDR3 DNA: TGTGCCAGCAGCCCCGACACCCTCTCTGGGGCCAACGTCCTGACTTTC.

The rearrangement joins TRBV11-3 to TRBJ2-2; tentative D call: TRBD1 (6 bases). V was cut by 0 bases and J by 2 bases, with 13 bases left in between. The CDR3 extends over 17 amino acids. Germline CDR1 SGHNT, CDR2 YENEEA. CDR3 sequence (DNA): TGTGCCAGCAGCTTAGATCTCACAGGGCCCAACACCGGGGAGCTGTTTTTT. Its protein product is CASSLDLTGPNTGELFF. Supplemented by reference TRBV11-3 and TRBJ2-2, the full variable domain reads EAGVVQSPRYKIIEKKQPVAFWCNPISGHNTLYWYLQNLGQGPELLIRYENEEAVDDSQLPKDRFSAERLKGVDSTLKIQPAELGDSAVYLCASSLDLTGPNTGELFFGEGSRLTVL.

The chain is built from TRBV11-2 and TRBJ2-7; D unclear. V shed 3 bases and J shed 2 bases, with 14 bases lying between them. CDR3 length equals 15 residues. Germline CDR1 and CDR2: SGHAT and FQNNGV. CDR3 DNA sequence: TGTGCCAGCAGCTTCTCCCCGGCTGTGACCTACGAGCAGTACTTC. Translation: CASSFSPAVTYEQYF.

This rearrangement joins TRBV7-9 to TRBJ1-1; TRBD1 is a possible D gene (6 bases). This CDR3 has 15 residues. V lost 5 bases and J 1 base, leaving 14 bases between the germline ends. The V gene's germline CDR1 is SEHNR and CDR2 FQNEAQ (reference sequence). CDR3: CASSVHRAGNTEAFF. The CDR3 DNA is TGTGCCAGCAGCGTCCACAGGGCGGGGAACACTGAAGCTTTCTTT.

This clone was found once. The gene calls are TRBV5-1 and TRBJ2-7; TRBD1 is a possible D gene (5 bases). This CDR3 is built from 13 residues. V was clipped by 3 bases and J by 5 bases, with 12 bases between them. CDR1 and CDR2 (germline): SGHRS, YFSETQ. The CDR3 is CASSSQGRDEQYF. The CDR3 nucleotides are TGCGCCAGCAGCTCCCAGGGTAGGGACGAGCAGTACTTC.

The CDR3 here is CAWRDRGHEKLFF. For the CDR3, the DNA is TGTGCCTGGAGGGACAGGGGGCACGAAAAACTGTTTTTT. The J gene is TRBJ1-4, the V gene TRBV30; TRBD1 agrees at 11 bases. Losses at the gene ends were 3 bases for V and 8 bases for J; bases not matched to a gene: 2. Germline CDR1 is GTSNPN and CDR2 is SVGIG (reference sequence). The CDR3 is 13 amino acids.

This clone was seen a handful of times. The chain uses TRBV9 and TRBJ1-5, with 9 bases fitting TRBD1. Trimming at V came to 4 bases and at J to 7 bases, leaving 15 bases not matched to a gene. Germline V gene data show CDR1 as SGDLS and CDR2 as YYNGEE. The CDR3 totals 17 residues. CDR3 in DNA: TGTGCCAGCAGCCCTACGGCGGGGACAGGGTATGGACAGCCCCAGCATTTT. Translating it yields CASSPTAGTGYGQPQHF.

V usage is TRBV30 and J usage is TRBJ1-4; possible D gene TRBD1, 6 bases. CDR1 GTSNPN and CDR2 SVGIG come from the germline V gene (reference sequence). Trimming stripped 5 bases from V and 7 bases from J, with 14 bases between. The CDR3 loop spans 13 amino acids. The CDR3 here is CAWQFRGSEKLFF. CDR3 bases: TGTGCCTGGCAATTCAGGGGTTCTGAAAAACTGTTTTTT.

This chain uses TRBV30 with TRBJ1-1; D is perhaps TRBD1 (6 bases). In germline, CDR1 is GTSNPN, CDR2 SVGIG (reference sequence). The CDR3 extends over 13 amino acids. V shed 0 bases and J shed 7 bases, with 12 bases lying between them. CDR3 DNA sequence: TGTGCCTGGAGTGTAATGACAGGTTATGAAGCTTTCTTT. Encoded protein: CAWSVMTGYEAFF.

V usage is TRBV7-9 and J usage is TRBJ2-1; D possibly matches TRBD1 or TRBD2 (6 bases each). In germline, CDR1 is SEHNR, CDR2 FQNEAQ (reference sequence). V lost 4 bases and J lost 1, with 17 bases in between. The CDR3 spans 17 residues. CDR3 sequence: CASSSLDRGRSYNEQFF. The CDR3 DNA follows: TGTGCCAGCAGCTCCTTGGACCGGGGGCGATCCTACAATGAGCAGTTCTTC.

The V gene is TRBV6-5, the J gene TRBJ1-5; possibly TRBD1 for D (6 bases). Germline values: CDR1 MNHEY, CDR2 SVGAGI. This CDR3 contains 14 residues. V was cut by 8 bases and J by 1 base, with 12 bases left in between. In nucleotides, the CDR3 is TGTGCCAGCCGGGACACAGCAAGCAATCAGCCCCAGCATTTT. The encoded protein is CASRDTASNQPQHF.

The CDR3 here is CASSLEGGQIEAFF. The CDR3 bases are TGCGCCAGCAGCTTGGAGGGGGGTCAAATTGAAGCTTTCTTT. This sequence joins TRBV5-1 and TRBJ1-1, with D possibly being TRBD1 (6 bases). The CDR3 has 14 residues. Trimming left V 0 bases short and J 7 bases short, with 13 bases between. Germline CDR1 reads SGHRS; CDR2 reads YFSETQ.

The chain combines TRBV2 with TRBJ2-5; 7 nucleotides line up with TRBD2. J lost 3 bases, V lost 3 bases, and 1 base had no gene match. This CDR3 comprises 13 residues. Germline assignment: CDR1 SNHLY and CDR2 FYNNEI. The CDR3 spells CASSDGTKETQYF. DNA for the CDR3: TGTGCCAGCAGTGATGGGACTAAAGAGACCCAGTACTTC.

J is TRBJ1-4 and V is TRBV6-5; tentative D call: TRBD1 (5 bases). V dropped 0 bases and J dropped 8 bases, with 16 bases sitting between them. The CDR3 contains 16 residues. The V gene's germline CDR1 is MNHEY and CDR2 SVGAGI. The CDR3 DNA sequence: TGTGCCAGCAGTTACTCGGTCAAAACCTCAGGGGAAAAACTGTTTTTT. It is translated as CASSYSVKTSGEKLFF.

The chain recombines TRBV7-6 with TRBJ2-3, with TRBD1 matching over 10 bases. This CDR3 has 18 amino acids. After removal of 1 base from V and 3 bases from J, the junction contained 10 bases not matched to a gene. Germline assignment: CDR1 SGHVS and CDR2 FNYEAQ. The DNA of the CDR3 is TGTGCCAGCAGCTTAGATAGGTCTAGGACAGGGGGGACAGATACGCAGTATTTT. Its protein product is CASSLDRSRTGGTDTQYF.

Only one count was recorded for this clone. The V gene is TRBV12-3 or TRBV12-4, the J gene TRBJ1-1; D not certain. This CDR3 spans 13 amino acids. The V and J ends lost 6 bases and 1 base respectively, with 9 bases between them. The CDR3 DNA reads TGTGCCAGCAGGCGGACGGAGAACACTGAAGCTTTCTTT. It encodes CASRRTENTEAFF.

The V gene is TRBV3-1 (or the pseudogene TRBV3-2), the J gene TRBJ1-1, with no clear D. The ends were cut back, 3 bases at V and 6 bases at J, with 5 bases in the middle. The CDR3 loop spans 11 amino acids. Germline CDR1 reads LGHDT; CDR2 reads YNNKEL (reference sequence). The CDR3 here is CASSQKAEAFF. CDR3 nucleotides: TGTGCCAGCAGCCAGAAGGCTGAAGCTTTCTTT.